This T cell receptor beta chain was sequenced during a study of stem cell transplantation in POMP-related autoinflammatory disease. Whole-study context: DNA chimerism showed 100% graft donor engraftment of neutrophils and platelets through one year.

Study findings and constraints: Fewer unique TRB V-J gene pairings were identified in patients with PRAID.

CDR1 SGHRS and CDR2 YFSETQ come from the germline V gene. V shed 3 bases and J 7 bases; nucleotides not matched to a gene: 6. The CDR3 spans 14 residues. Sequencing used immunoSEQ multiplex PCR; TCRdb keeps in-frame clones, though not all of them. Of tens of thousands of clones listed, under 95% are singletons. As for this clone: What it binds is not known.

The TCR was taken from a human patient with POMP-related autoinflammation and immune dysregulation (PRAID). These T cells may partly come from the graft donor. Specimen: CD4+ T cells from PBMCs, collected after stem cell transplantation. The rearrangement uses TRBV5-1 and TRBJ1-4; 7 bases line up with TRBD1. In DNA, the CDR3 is TGCGCCAGCAGCTGGACAGGCCTTAGTGAAAAACTGTTTTTT. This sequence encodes CASSWTGLSEKLFF.